This TCR beta chain originates from a study of shared clonotypes between healthy human individuals. This clone was observed once. Its specificity is unknown. The data were produced by immunoSEQ multiplex PCR, yet TCRdb's version contains in-frame clones alone and is incomplete. The sample lists about 2 million clones, about 95% occurring once. Overall study findings and caveats: Though the depth was large, rarefaction showed that sorted-subset sequencing was incomplete.

The CDR3 is 16 amino acids. The junction had 8 bases not matched to a gene; V was cut back by 2 bases and J by 4 bases. Germline CDR1 MGHRA, CDR2 YSYEKL. The naive CD8 population came from CD45RO-negative cells selected for CCR7, without terminally differentiated effector memory CD45RA+ cells. The donors were adults (healthy and HIV-negative) with no recent acute infections or vaccinations. The TCR originated in a man in his late teens or twenties in good health. Sequencing was performed on naive CD8+ T cells sorted from blood. The chain joins TRBV4-1 to TRBJ2-7; 10 nucleotides agree with TRBD1. This CDR3 is CASSQNFKGQGYEQYF. For the CDR3, the DNA is TGCGCCAGCAGCCAAAATTTCAAGGGACAGGGGTACGAGCAGTACTTC.